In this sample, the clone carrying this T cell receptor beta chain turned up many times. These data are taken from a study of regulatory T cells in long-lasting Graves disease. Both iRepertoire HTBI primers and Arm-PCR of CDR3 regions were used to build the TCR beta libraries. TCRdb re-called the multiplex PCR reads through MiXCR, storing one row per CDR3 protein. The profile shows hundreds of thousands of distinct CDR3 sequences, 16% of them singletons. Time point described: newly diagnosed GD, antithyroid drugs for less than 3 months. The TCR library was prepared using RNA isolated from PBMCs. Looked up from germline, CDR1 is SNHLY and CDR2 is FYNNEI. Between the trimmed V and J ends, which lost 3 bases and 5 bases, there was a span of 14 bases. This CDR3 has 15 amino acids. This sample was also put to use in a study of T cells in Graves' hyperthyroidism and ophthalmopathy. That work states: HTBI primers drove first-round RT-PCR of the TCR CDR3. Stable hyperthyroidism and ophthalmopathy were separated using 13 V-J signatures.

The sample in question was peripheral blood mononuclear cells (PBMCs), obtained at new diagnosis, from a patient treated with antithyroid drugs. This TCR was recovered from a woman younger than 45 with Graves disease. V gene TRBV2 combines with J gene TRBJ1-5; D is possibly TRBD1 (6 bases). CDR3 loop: CASSDVRDIDQPQHF. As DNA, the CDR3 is TGTGCCAGCAGTGATGTCCGGGACATCGATCAGCCCCAGCATTTT.